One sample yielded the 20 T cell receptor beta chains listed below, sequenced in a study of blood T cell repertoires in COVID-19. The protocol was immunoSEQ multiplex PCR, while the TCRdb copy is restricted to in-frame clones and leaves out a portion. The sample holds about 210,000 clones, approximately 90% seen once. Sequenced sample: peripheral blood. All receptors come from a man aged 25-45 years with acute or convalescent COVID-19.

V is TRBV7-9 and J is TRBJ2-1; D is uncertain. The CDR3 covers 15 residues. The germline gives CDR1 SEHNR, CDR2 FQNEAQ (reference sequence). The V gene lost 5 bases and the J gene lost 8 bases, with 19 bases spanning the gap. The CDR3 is CASSATSSPLHEQFF. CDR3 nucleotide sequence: TGTGCCAGCAGCGCAACTTCTTCCCCTCTTCATGAGCAGTTCTTC.

The CDR3 nucleotides read TGCGCCAGCAGCTCCACGGCAGTATGGGGGGTTTCACCCCTCCACTTT. It translates to CASSSTAVWGVSPLHF. The rearrangement joins TRBV5-1 to TRBJ1-6; tentative D call: TRBD1 (5 bases). V dropped 3 bases and J dropped 9 bases, with 19 bases sitting between them. Germline V gene data show CDR1 as SGHRS and CDR2 as YFSETQ. There are 16 residues in the CDR3.

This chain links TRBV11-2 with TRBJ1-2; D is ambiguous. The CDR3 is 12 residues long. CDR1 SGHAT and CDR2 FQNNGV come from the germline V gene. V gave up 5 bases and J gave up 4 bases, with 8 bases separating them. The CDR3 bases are TGTGCCAGCAGCCGGGGAATCTATGGCTACACCTTC. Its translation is CASSRGIYGYTF.

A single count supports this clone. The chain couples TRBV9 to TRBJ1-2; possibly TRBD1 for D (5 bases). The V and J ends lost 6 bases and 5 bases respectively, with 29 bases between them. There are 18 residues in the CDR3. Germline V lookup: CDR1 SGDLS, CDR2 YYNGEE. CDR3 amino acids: CASTRHSGTATGTYGYTF. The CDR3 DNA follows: TGTGCCAGCACTCGACATAGTGGGACCGCGACTGGGACTTATGGCTACACCTTC.

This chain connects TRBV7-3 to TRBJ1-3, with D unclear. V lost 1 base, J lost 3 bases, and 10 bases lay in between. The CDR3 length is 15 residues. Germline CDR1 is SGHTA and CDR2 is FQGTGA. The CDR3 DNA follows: TGTGCCAGCAGCTTAAATGGCAGAAATGGAAACACCATATATTTT. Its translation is CASSLNGRNGNTIYF.

This chain's CDR3 is CASSLFPGGRANTEAFF. The CDR3 DNA is TGTGCCAGCAGCTTATTTCCAGGGGGCAGGGCGAACACTGAAGCTTTCTTT. The V call is TRBV7-8, the J call TRBJ1-1; TRBD1 matches at 8 bases. V dropped 2 bases and J dropped 1; count of bases not matched to a gene: 9. The CDR3 is 17 amino acids. CDR1 is SGHVS, CDR2 FQNEAQ, per germline.

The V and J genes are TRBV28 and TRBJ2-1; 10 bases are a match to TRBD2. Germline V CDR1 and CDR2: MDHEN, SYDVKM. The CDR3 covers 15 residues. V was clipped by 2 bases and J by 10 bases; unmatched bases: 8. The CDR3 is CASSLMLAGAREQFF. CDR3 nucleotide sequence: TGTGCCAGCAGTTTAATGCTAGCGGGAGCTCGGGAGCAGTTCTTC.

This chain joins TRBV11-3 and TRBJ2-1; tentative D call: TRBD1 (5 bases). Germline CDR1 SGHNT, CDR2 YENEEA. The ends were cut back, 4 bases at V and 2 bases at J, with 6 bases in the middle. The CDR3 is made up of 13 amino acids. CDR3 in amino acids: CASSSDTYNEQFF. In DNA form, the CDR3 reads TGTGCCAGCAGCTCGGACACCTACAATGAGCAGTTCTTC.

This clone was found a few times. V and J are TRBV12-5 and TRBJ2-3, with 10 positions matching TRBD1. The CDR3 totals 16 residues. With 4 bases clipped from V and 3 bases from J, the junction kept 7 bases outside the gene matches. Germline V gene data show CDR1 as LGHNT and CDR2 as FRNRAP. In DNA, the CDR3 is TGTGCTAGTGGTTCTCTCCCGGGACAGGGGACAGATACGCAGTATTTT. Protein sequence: CASGSLPGQGTDTQYF.

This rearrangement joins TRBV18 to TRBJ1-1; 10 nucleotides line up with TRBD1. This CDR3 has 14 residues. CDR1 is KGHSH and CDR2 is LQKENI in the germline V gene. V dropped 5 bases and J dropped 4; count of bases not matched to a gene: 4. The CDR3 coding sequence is TGTGCCAGCTCATGGGACAGGGGAGCCACTGAAGCTTTCTTT. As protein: CASSWDRGATEAFF.

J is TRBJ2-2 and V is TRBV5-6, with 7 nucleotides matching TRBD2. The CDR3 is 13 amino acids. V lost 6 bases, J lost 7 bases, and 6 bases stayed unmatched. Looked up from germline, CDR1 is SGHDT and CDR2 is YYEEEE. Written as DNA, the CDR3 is TGTGCCAGCAACCGGGGGGTGCTCGGGGAGCTGTTTTTT. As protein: CASNRGVLGELFF.

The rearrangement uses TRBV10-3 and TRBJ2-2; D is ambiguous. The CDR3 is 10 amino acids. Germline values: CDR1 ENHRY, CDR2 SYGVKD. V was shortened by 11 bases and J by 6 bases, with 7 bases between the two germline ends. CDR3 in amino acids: CALPPGELFF. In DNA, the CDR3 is TGTGCCCTCCCCCCCGGGGAGCTGTTTTTT.

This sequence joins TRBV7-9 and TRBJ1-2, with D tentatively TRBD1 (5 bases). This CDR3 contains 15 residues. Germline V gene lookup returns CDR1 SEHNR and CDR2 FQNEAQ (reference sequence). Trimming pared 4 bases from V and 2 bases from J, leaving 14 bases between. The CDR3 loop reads CASSSGGSGNYGYTF. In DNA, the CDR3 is TGTGCCAGCAGCTCTGGGGGGTCTGGGAACTATGGCTACACCTTC.

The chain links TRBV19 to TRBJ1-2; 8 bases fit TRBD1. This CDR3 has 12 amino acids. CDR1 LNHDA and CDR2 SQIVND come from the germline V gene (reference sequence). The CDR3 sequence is CGCGTGNYGYTF. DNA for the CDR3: TGTGGCTGCGGGACAGGAAACTATGGCTACACCTTC.

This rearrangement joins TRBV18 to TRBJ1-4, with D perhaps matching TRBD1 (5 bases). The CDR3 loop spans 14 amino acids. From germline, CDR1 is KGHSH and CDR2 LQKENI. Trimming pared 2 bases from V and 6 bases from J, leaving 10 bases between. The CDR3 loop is CASSPIARDEKLFF. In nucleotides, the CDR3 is TGTGCCAGCTCACCAATCGCCAGGGATGAAAAACTGTTTTTT.

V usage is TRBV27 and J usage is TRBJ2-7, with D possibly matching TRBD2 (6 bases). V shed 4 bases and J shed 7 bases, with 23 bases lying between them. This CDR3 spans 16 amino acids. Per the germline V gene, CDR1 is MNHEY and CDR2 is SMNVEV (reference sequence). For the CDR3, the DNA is TGTGCCAGCAGTTCGTATTCCCCCGGGGGTCGACAAGAGCAGTACTTC. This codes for CASSSYSPGGRQEQYF.

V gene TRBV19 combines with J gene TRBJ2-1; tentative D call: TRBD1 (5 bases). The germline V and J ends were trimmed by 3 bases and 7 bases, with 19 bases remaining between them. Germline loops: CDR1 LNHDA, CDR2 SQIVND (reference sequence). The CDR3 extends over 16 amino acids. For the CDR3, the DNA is TGTGCCAGTAGTATTGGACGATCCAGGGTAGGAAATGAGCAGTTCTTC. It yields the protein CASSIGRSRVGNEQFF.

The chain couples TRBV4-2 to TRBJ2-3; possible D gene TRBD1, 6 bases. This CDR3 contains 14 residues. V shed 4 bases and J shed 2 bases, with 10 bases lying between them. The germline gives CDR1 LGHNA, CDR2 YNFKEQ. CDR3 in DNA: TGTGCCAGCAGCCGCGGACAGCCCACAGATACGCAGTATTTT. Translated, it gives CASSRGQPTDTQYF.

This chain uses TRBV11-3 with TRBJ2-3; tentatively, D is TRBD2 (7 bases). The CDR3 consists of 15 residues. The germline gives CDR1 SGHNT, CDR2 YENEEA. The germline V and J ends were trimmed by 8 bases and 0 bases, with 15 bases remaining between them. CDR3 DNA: TGTGCCAGCGCGAAGGGGGGGCTTAGCACAGATACGCAGTATTTT. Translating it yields CASAKGGLSTDTQYF.

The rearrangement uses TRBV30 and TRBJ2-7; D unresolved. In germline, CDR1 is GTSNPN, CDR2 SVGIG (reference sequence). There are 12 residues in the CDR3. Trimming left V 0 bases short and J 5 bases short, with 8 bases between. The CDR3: CAWSVGWNEQYF. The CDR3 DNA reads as TGTGCCTGGAGTGTGGGCTGGAACGAGCAGTACTTC.